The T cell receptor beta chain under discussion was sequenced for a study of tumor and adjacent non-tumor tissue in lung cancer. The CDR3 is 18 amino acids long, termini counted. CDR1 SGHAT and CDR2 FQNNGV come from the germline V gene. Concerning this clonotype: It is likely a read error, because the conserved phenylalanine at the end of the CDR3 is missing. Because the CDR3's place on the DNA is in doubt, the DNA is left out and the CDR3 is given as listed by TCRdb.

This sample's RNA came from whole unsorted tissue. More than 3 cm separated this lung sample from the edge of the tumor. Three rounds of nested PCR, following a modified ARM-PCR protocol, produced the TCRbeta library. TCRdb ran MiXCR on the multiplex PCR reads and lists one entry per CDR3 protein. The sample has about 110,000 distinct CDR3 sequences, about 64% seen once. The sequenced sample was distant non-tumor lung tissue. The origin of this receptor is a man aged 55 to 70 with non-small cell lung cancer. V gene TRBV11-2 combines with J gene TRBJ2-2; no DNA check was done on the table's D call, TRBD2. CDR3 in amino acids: CASSSGLAGATNTGELSY.